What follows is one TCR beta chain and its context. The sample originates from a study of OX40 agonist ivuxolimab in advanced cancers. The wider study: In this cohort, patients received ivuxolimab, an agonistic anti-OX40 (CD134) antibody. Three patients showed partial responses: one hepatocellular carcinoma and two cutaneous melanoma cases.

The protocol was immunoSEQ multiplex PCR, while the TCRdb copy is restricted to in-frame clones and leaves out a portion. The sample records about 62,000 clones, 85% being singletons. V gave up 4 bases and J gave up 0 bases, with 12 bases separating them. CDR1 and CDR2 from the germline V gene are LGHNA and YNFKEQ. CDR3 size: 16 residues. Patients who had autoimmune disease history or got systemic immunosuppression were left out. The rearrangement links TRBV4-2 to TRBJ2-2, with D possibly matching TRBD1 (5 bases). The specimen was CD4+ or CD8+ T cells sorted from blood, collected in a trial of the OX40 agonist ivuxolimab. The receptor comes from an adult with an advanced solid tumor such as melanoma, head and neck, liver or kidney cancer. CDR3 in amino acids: CASSRVGASNTGELFF. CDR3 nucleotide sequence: TGTGCCAGCAGCCGGGTTGGGGCCTCGAACACCGGGGAGCTGTTTTTT.